This T cell receptor beta chain was captured by sequencing in a study of blood T cell repertoires in COVID-19. Sequenced by immunoSEQ multiplex PCR; TCRdb stores in-frame clones only, minus some. The table has just under 90,000 clones, roughly nine tenths seen once. V dropped 0 bases and J dropped 3; count of bases not matched to a gene: 8. Looked up from germline, CDR1 is LGHNA and CDR2 is YSLEER. The CDR3 is 17 residues long. The source is a man aged 55 to 70 with acute or convalescent COVID-19. The chain recombines TRBV4-3 with TRBJ2-1, with 7 bases matching TRBD2. Sequenced input: peripheral blood. CDR3 region: CASSQDRGETDYNEQFF. The CDR3 region has the DNA TGCGCCAGCAGCCAAGATCGGGGGGAGACGGACTACAATGAGCAGTTCTTC.